This TCR beta chain was recorded in a study of blood T cell repertoires in COVID-19. Study information: Researchers got acute and convalescent COVID-19 samples from the United States, Italy and Spain. In each case, the material was cDNA or gDNA derived from T cells, B-cell-depleted T cells, or PBMCs.

How the authors handled the data: Amplifying reference gene primers gave estimates of nucleated cell counts. TCRdb's table, derived via immunoSEQ multiplex PCR, lists solely in-frame clones and lacks some. The DNA was the basis for D and trimming; V, J and clone size are from that table. The sample has 100,000 to 150,000 clones, roughly 80% seen once; the top ten hold around 25%. The CDR3 extends over 16 amino acids. V was trimmed by 4 bases and J by 0 bases, leaving 12 bases between them. The V gene's germline CDR1 is SGHTA and CDR2 FQGTGA. The genes are TRBV7-3 and TRBJ2-2; the D gene is possibly TRBD2 (6 bases). Material: peripheral blood. This receptor was identified in a human donor in a cohort sampled during active COVID-19. The CDR3 nucleotides read TGTGCCAGCAGCTCTTCTAGCGCAGCGAACACCGGGGAGCTGTTTTTT. As protein: CASSSSSAANTGELFF.